This T cell receptor beta chain was identified during a study of identical twins. This clonotype was seen ten or more times. Its matching antigen is unknown. Germline CDR1 is DFQATT and CDR2 is SNEGSKA (reference sequence). The length of the CDR3 is 12 residues. V was shortened by 0 bases and J by 6 bases, with 9 bases between the two germline ends. Findings of the study overall: The models gave estimates that fell short of the out-of-frame TCR alpha sharing seen in monozygotic twins. Beta clonotypes that were abundant in cord blood contained fewer insertions, a pattern absent from memory repertoires.

Template switching introduced a universal primer site, and the cDNA bore unique molecular identifiers. TCRdb itself ran the 5' RACE reads through MiXCR, one entry per CDR3 protein. The sample has roughly 230,000 distinct CDR3 sequences, approximately 8.3% seen once. In addition, the sample was reused for a study of yellow fever vaccine responses in identical twins.

Source material: CD8+ T cells sorted from blood. The clonotype was recovered from a woman between 18 and 29 years old in good health. The chain links TRBV20-1 to TRBJ2-7; tentatively, D is TRBD2 (5 bases). CDR3 protein: CSARDLALEQYF. In nucleotides, the CDR3 is TGCAGTGCTAGAGATTTAGCGCTCGAGCAGTACTTC.